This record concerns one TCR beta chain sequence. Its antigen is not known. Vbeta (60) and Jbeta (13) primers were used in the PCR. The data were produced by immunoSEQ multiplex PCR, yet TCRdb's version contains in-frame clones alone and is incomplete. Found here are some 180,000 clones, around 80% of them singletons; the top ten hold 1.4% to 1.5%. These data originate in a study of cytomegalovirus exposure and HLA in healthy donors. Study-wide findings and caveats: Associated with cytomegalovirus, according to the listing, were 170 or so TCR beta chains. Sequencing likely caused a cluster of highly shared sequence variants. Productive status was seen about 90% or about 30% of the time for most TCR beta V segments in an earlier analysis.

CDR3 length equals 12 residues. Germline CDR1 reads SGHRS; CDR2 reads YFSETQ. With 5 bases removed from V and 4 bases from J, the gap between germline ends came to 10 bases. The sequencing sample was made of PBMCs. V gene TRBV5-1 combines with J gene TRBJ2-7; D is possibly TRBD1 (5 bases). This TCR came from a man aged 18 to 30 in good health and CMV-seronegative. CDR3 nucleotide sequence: TGCGCCAGCAGTTATAACAGGTACGAGCAGTACTTC. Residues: CASSYNRYEQYF.